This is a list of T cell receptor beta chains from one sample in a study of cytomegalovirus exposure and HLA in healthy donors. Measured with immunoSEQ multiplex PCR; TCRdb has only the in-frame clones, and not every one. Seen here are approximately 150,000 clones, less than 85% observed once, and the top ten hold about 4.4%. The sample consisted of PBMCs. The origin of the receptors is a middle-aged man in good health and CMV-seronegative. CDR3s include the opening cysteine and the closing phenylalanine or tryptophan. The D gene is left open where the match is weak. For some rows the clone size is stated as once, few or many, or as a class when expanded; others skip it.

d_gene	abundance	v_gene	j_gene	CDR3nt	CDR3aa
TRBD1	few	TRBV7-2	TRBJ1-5	TGTGCCAGCAGCTCCAGGGGGATCAATCAGCCCCAGCATTTT	CASSSRGINQPQHF
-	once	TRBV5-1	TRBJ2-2	TGCGCCAGCAGCCCCGCGCGGGGTGGAGCCGGGGAGCTGTTTTTT	CASSPARGGAGELFF
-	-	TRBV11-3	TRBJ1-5	TGTGCCAGCAGCTTAGCAATTGGGGGGAATAGTAGTCAGCCCCAGCATTTT	CASSLAIGGNSSQPQHF
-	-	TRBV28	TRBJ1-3	TGTGCCAGCAGCCAGGTCTCTGGAAACACCATATATTTT	CASSQVSGNTIYF
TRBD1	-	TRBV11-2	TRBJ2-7	TGTGCCAGCAGCCATAACCGGGACAGACTATTCTACGAGCAGTACTTC	CASSHNRDRLFYEQYF
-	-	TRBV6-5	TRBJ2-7	TGTGCCAGCAGTTACTCCCGGGACTCTCTGTCCTACGAGCAGTACTTC	CASSYSRDSLSYEQYF
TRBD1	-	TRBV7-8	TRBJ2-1	TGTGCCAGCAGCTTTGACAGGGGAGACAATGAGCAGTTCTTC	CASSFDRGDNEQFF
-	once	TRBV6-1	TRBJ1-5	TGTGCCAGCAGTGGGAGTAGCAATCAGCCCCAGCATTTT	CASSGSSNQPQHF
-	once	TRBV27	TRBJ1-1	TGTGCCAGCAGTTTATCCGGAGGGGATTCTAGGGCAGCTTTCTTT	CASSLSGGDSRAAFF
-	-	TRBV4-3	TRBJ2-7	TGCGCCAGCAGCCAAGAATCCGGGTCTGCGTACGAGCAGTACTTC	CASSQESGSAYEQYF
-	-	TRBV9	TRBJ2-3	TGTGCCAGCAGCTTTCGGGGGGCCGGATTAGGAGATACGCAGTATTTT	CASSFRGAGLGDTQYF
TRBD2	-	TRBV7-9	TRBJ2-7	TGTGCCAGCAGCCGATTGTGGGCGGGGGGTGACTCCTACGAGCAGTACTTC	CASSRLWAGGDSYEQYF
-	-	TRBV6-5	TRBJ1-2	TGTGCCAGCAGCCCAACGGGAAACGGAGCAGGCTACACCTTC	CASSPTGNGAGYTF
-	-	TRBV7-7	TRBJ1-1	TGTGCTAGCAGCGCGGGGGGTTGGAACACTGAAGCTTTCTTT	CASSAGGWNTEAFF
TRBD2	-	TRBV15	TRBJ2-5	TGTGCCACCAGCAGCAAAGCGGGGGGGTTGCTTAAGACCCAGTACTTC	CATSSKAGGLLKTQYF
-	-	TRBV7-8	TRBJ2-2	TGTGCCAGCAGCTCCCCTGGCAGGGTAGGCACCGGGGAGCTGTTTTTT	CASSSPGRVGTGELFF
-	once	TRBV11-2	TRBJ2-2	TGTGCCAGCAGCTTAAGGGGTTCCGGGGAGCTGTTTTTT	CASSLRGSGELFF
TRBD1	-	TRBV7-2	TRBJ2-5	TGTGCCAGCAGCCCTCTTGGGACAGGGTTTGAGACCCAGTACTTC	CASSPLGTGFETQYF
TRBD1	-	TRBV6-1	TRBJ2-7	TGTGCCAGCAGGAGGACAGGGGATGAGCAGTACTTC	CASRRTGDEQYF
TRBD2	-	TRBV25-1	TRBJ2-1	TGTGCCAGCTCACGGACTAGCGGGGCCCTCGGAGGGAATGAGCAGTTCTTC	CASSRTSGALGGNEQFF
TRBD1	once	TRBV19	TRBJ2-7	TGTGCCAGTACCCCCCGGACAGGGGGACACGAGCAGTACTTC	CASTPRTGGHEQYF
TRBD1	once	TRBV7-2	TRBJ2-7	TGTGCCAGCAGCCCTACAGGGGGGCCCTACGAGCAGTACTTC	CASSPTGGPYEQYF
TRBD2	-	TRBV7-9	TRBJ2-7	TGTGCCAGCAGCACCGGGGGGAGCTCCTACGAGCAGTACTTC	CASSTGGSSYEQYF
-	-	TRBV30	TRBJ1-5	TGTGCCTGGAGTGTCAGAGGACTGAATCAGCCCCAGCATTTT	CAWSVRGLNQPQHF
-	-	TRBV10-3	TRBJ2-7	TGTGCCATCAGTGAGCGCTCCTACGAGCAGTACTTC	CAISERSYEQYF
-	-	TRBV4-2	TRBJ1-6	TGTGCCAGCAGCCAAATCGAATCAGATTCACCCCTCCACTTT	CASSQIESDSPLHF
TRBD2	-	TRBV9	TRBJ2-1	TGTGCCAGCAGGGGGAGGGAGTACGACAATGAGCAGTTCTTC	CASRGREYDNEQFF
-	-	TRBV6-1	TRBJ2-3	TGTGCCAGCAGCCACAGGGCGGAAGATACGCAGTATTTT	CASSHRAEDTQYF
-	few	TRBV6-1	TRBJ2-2	TGTGCCAGCAGTGCAGCGCGGGGTCGCACCGGGGAGCTGTTTTTT	CASSAARGRTGELFF
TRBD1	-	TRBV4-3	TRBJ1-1	TGCGCCAGCAGCCAAGATCGTGCAGGGGGCGCGAATCAAGCTTTCTTT	CASSQDRAGGANQAFF
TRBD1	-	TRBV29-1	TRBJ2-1	TGCAGCGAGAGAAGAGGGGTGGGGACAGGGGAGGGCAATGAGCAGTTCTTC	CSERRGVGTGEGNEQFF
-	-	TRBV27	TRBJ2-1	TGTGCCAGCAGTTTAATCGTTGGAGGGAAGGAGTTCTTC	CASSLIVGGKEFF
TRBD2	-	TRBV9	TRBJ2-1	TGTGCCAGCAGCGTATTAGCGGGGGGGCTCTCCTACAATGAGCAGTTCTTC	CASSVLAGGLSYNEQFF
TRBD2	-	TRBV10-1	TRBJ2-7	TGCGCCAAATTCAGCGGGGGGGGCGAGCAGTACTTC	CAKFSGGGEQYF
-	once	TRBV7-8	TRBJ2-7	TGTGCCAGCAGCTCGCTGGCAGGGGAATCCTACGAGCAGTACTTC	CASSSLAGESYEQYF
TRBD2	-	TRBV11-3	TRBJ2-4	TGTGCCAGCAGCTTAGACGGGGGGTACACGCAGTACTTC	CASSLDGGYTQYF
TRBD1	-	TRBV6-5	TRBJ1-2	TGTGCCAGCAGTTACTTCACCGGGACAGGGTTCGGCTACACCTTC	CASSYFTGTGFGYTF
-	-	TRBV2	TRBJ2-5	TGTGCCAGCAGTGAAGTGGGGAGCGTGGGAGGGACCCAGTACTTC	CASSEVGSVGGTQYF
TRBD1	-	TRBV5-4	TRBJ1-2	TGTGCCAGCAGGTTCCGGGACAGCCTCTATGGCTACACCTTC	CASRFRDSLYGYTF
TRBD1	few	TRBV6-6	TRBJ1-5	TGTGCCAGCAGTATACAGGGGACGGTCCAGCCCCAGCATTTT	CASSIQGTVQPQHF
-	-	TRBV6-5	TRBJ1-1	TGTGCCAGCAGTTACGGGGGGGGCACTGAAGCTTTCTTT	CASSYGGGTEAFF
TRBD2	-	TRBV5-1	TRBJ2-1	TGCGCCAGCAGCTTTCGGGGGGGTACGGATGAGCAGTTCTTC	CASSFRGGTDEQFF
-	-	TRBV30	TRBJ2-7	TGTGCCTGGAAGTCCCGGGGTTTGAGGGACTCGTTAAACGAGCAGTACTTC	CAWKSRGLRDSLNEQYF
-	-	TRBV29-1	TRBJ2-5	TGCAGCGTTGAGGACGACAGGGAGGCTTGGGAGACCCAGTACTTC	CSVEDDREAWETQYF
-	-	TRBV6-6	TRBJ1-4	TGTGCCAGCAGTTATTGGAGGGAGAATGAAAAACTGTTTTTT	CASSYWRENEKLFF
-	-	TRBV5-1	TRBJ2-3	TGCGCCAGCAGCTTGTTTCAGAGCAGGGCGACAGATACGCAGTATTTT	CASSLFQSRATDTQYF
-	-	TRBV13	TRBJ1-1	TGTGCCAGCAGCTTAGAACTTACCCCTGAAGCTTTCTTT	CASSLELTPEAFF
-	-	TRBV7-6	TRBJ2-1	TGTGCCAGCAGCTTAGCGGTTAGCTCCTACAATGAGCAGTTCTTC	CASSLAVSSYNEQFF
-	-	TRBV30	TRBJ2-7	TGTGCCTGGAGTCCACGGGGGTACGAGCAGTACTTC	CAWSPRGYEQYF
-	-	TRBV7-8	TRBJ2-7	TGTGCCAGCAGCTTAGAGATGGGGGCGCGGGAGCAGTACTTC	CASSLEMGAREQYF
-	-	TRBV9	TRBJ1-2	TGTGCCAGCAGCCTTGGACACCAAAACTATGGCTACACCTTC	CASSLGHQNYGYTF